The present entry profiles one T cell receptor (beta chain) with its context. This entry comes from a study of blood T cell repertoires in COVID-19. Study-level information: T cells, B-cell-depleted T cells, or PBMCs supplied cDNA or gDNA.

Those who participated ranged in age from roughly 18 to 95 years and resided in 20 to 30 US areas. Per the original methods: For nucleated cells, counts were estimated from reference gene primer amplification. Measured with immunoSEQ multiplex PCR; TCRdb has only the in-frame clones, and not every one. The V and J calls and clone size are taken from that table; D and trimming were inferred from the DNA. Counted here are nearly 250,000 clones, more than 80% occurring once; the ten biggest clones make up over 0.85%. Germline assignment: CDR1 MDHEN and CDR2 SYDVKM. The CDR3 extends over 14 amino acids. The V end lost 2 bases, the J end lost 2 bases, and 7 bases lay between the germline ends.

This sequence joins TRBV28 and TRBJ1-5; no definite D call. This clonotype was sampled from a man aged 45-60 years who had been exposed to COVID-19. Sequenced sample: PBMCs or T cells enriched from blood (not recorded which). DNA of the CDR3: TGTGCCAGCAGTTTACTGAGTCGCAATCAGCCCCAGCATTTT. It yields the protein CASSLLSRNQPQHF.